This record concerns one TCR beta chain sequence. This clonotype was seen a few times. It has no known antigen specificity. The sample holds no much larger clone one base away, and base qualities are not on file. Systemically healthy Caucasian individuals from Russia, some 40 in total and aged roughly 6 to 100 years, were included as donors. Approximately 9 milliliters of peripheral blood were collected from each donor into EDTA-treated Vacutainer tubes. Ficoll-Paque density-gradient centrifugation was used to isolate PBMCs, with at least 6.5 million per sample. Total RNA was extracted from PBMCs with Trizol reagent, with at least 6 micrograms obtained per sample. Naive CD45RAhigh/CD27high T cell percentages were measured by flow cytometry on a PBMC aliquot from every donor. The data were taken from a study of blood T cells in healthy people across ages (dated by TCRdb to 2013 to 2016). Background for the entire study: In model experiments, roughly one uniquely barcoded TCR beta cDNA molecule per two T cells was captured by template switching. Donors were grouped into four age groups: young (average roughly 15 years), middle-aged (39), aged (around 60) and long-lived (just over 80). Using the same blood draw, the study looked at two additional independent replicas of 1 million unique cDNA reads for two donors, one aged 18 to 30 and the other aged 80 or older. To track age-related changes in TCR beta repertoire diversity, the study relied on deep sequencing normalized with unique cDNA molecular identifiers. Study-wide conclusions, independent of this receptor: The percentage of naive T cells measured by flow cytometry correlated strongly with observed TCR beta diversity. Bulk unsorted PBMC profiling prevented conclusive comparison of naive and antigen-experienced compartments. Compared with the aged group, the long-lived group had more naive CD4+ T cells, fewer expanded clones and increased TCR diversity, a pattern suggesting age selection. The CMV infection status of donors was not known, potentially confounding age-related changes in expanded clonotypes. Estimates of total diversity based on one million sequenced T cells were regarded as lower bounds and as underestimates. Observed TCR beta diversity per million T cells fell roughly linearly with age, and a significant reduction was already apparent by age roughly 40.

Library preparation used 5' RACE. The sample was run on an Illumina HiSeq 2500. The second PCR ran for about 6 to 12 cycles and used a J-beta primer mix along with a sample-barcoded 5' primer. A template-switch 5' adaptor carrying 12 random nucleotides introduced a unique molecular identifier onto each TCR beta cDNA molecule. Each sample yielded at least 2.5 million CDR3-containing paired-end reads. All of the RNA was converted into first-strand cDNA using the Mint cDNA synthesis kit, with a TRBC-specific oligonucleotide serving as the primer. Following uracil-DNA glycosylase treatment, a first 18-cycle PCR with universal primers M1SS and BC2_uni_R was performed on all cDNA. The original pipeline was this. Normalization of each sample was performed by random selection of 1 million high-quality reads, each carrying a distinct molecular identifier. Instead of being binned into consensus sequences, reads with shared molecular identifiers were discarded. MiTCR, run with a Q25 quality threshold and the strictest error-elimination algorithm, handled CDR3 identification, clonotype clustering and error correction. A nonparametric unseen species model using Euler transformation provided a lower-bound estimate of total TCR beta diversity. Clones were called with MiXCR by TCRdb after fastp trimmed the public reads at Q25, and only in-frame beta chains were retained. Rows matching on CDR3 protein sequence are summarized as one entry with the most common DNA and genes. The V and J calls and clone size come from TCRdb's table, not from the authors' own analysis. Within this sample are approximately 490,000 distinct CDR3 sequences, with 24% of them counted one time only. Just over 8.5% of the sample belongs to the ten largest clones.

The CDR3, from cysteine to phenylalanine, totals 16 residues. The kept DNA is CDR3 alone, 48 bases in frame from the first base. The sample also formed part of further work on T cells of mothers and their children. The second study's paper adds: The donors were nine systemically healthy Caucasian individuals, made up of three mothers and their six children. cDNA synthesis used all of the extracted RNA, with 1.5 ug of RNA in each 15 ul reaction. In the second PCR, sample barcodes and 2-4 random nucleotides were introduced via the M1S primer. Over 9 million TCR beta CDR3 reads were obtained for each mother, and 2.5 million to 3 million reads were obtained for each child. In both related and unrelated pairs, thymic selection shapes the output of TCR recombination in a similar way, with inherited differences having only a minor effect. Normalized repertoire overlap was always found to be slightly, but never significantly, higher in related mother-child pairs than in unrelated mother-child pairs. With a sensitivity of approximately 93 clones per million clonotypes, no persistent microchimeric T cell clones were detected. The study used deep NGS to compare TCR beta repertoires of mothers and children, seeking features distinguishing related mother-child pairs from unrelated individuals. The mean age was 40 +/- 4 years for the mothers and approximately 11 +/- 4 years for the children. After adapters were ligated using NEBNext reagents, the libraries underwent 100+100 nt paired-end sequencing on an Illumina HiSeq 2000. To prevent cross-contamination, the mother and child libraries were prepared a month apart and were sequenced in separate runs. For each donor, between roughly 500,000 and 2,200,000 distinct TCR beta clonotypes were identified. Naive TCR beta clonotypes were estimated from low-frequency clonotypes matched to each donor's FACS-determined naive share, without sorting.

Rearrangement joined TRBV21-1 to TRBJ2-2; the table's D gene call, TRBD2, was not cross checked with the DNA. TRBV21-1 is classified as a pseudogene. The sample consisted of blood. The sequence derives from a boy aged 5-17 years in good health. The base sequence is TGTGCCAGCAGCAGCTCGGTAGGGGTCACACCCGGGGAGCTGTTTTTT. Its translation reads: CASSSSVGVTPGELFF.